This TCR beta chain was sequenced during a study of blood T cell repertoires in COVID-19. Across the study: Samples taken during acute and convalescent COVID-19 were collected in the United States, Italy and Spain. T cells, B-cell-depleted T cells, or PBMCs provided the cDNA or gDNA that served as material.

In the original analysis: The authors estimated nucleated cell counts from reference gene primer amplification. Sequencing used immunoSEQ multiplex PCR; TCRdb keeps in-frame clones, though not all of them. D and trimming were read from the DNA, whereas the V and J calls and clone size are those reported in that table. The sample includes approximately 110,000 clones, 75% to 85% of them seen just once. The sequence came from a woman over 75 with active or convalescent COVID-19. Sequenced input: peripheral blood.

The CDR3 DNA reads TGTGCCAGCAGTGACAGGGGCGGATCACCCCTCCACTTT. As protein: CASSDRGGSPLHF. The chain uses TRBV6-6 and TRBJ1-6; 8 bases agree with TRBD1. The CDR3 is 13 amino acids. V lost 5 bases, J lost 10 bases, and 4 bases stayed unmatched. Germline V gives CDR1 MNHNY, CDR2 SVGAGI (reference sequence).